A selection of T cell receptor beta chains follows, all from one sample in a study of control samples from healthy donors and cancer patients. Assay used: immunoSEQ multiplex PCR; TCRdb lists only in-frame clones, some missing. The data show about 80,000 clones, with around 92% seen just once and 5.5% held by the top ten. The specimen sequenced was blood. Receptors originate from a man aged 45-60 years in good health. CDR3s include the opening cysteine and the closing phenylalanine or tryptophan. Each record gives: CDR3 length, D gene, V gene, clone size, J gene, CDR3 DNA, CDR3 protein. The D gene is left open where the match is weak. Clone size appears in some rows only: once, few, many, or a class for an expanded clone.

15	NA	TRBV14	NA	TRBJ1-3	TGTGCCAGCAGCCAAGATCGTGTTAGGGGAAACACCATATATTTT	CASSQDRVRGNTIYF
15	NA	TRBV9	NA	TRBJ1-3	TGTGCCAGCAGCGTAGCGGCGGTCTCTGGAAACACCATATATTTT	CASSVAAVSGNTIYF
14	NA	TRBV7-8	few	TRBJ1-1	TGTGCCAGCAGCTTAGTATTCCCGGACACTGAAGCTTTCTTT	CASSLVFPDTEAFF
15	NA	TRBV11-2	NA	TRBJ2-5	TGTGCCAGCAGCTCTGGTGCGGGGGCAAGAGAGACCCAGTACTTC	CASSSGAGARETQYF
16	NA	TRBV5-6	NA	TRBJ2-1	TGTGCCAGCAGCTTGGTTCGGGTGAGCTCCTACAATGAGCAGTTCTTC	CASSLVRVSSYNEQFF
14	TRBD2	TRBV6-4	few	TRBJ2-3	TGTGCCAGCAGTGATAGCGGGGGGGCAGATACGCAGTATTTT	CASSDSGGADTQYF
11	NA	TRBV7-9	NA	TRBJ1-1	TGTGCCAGTCAACGGAACACTGAAGCTTTCTTT	CASQRNTEAFF
15	NA	TRBV6-5	NA	TRBJ2-7	TGTGCCAGCAGTCCCGGGGCTAGACCCTCCTACGAGCAGTACTTC	CASSPGARPSYEQYF
15	NA	TRBV2	once	TRBJ2-3	TGTGCCAGCAGTGTGGGACCCCTTAGCACAGATACGCAGTATTTT	CASSVGPLSTDTQYF
15	TRBD1	TRBV7-6	NA	TRBJ2-7	TGTGCCAGCAGCCCCCGGGACAGCGAGACCTACGAGCAGTACTTC	CASSPRDSETYEQYF
15	TRBD2	TRBV19	NA	TRBJ2-1	TGTGCCAGTAGTCCTAGCGGGGGAACAAGCAATGAGCAGTTCTTC	CASSPSGGTSNEQFF
14	NA	TRBV14	NA	TRBJ1-6	TGTGCCAGCAGCCTCCGACAGAATAATTCACCCCTCCACTTT	CASSLRQNNSPLHF
16	TRBD1	TRBV5-5	NA	TRBJ2-6	TGTGCCAGCACCCGGACAGGGAGCTCTGGGGCCAACGTCCTGACTTTC	CASTRTGSSGANVLTF
15	NA	TRBV4-1	NA	TRBJ2-5	TGCGCCAGCAGCCAAGATTTAGACAGCCAAGAGACCCAGTACTTC	CASSQDLDSQETQYF
14	NA	TRBV6-1	NA	TRBJ2-7	TGTGCCAGCAGTGAGGGGGTCCGCTCCTACGAGCAGTACTTC	CASSEGVRSYEQYF
14	NA	TRBV10-1	NA	TRBJ2-3	TGCGCCAGCAGTGCTGGGGGAGCAACAGATACGCAGTATTTT	CASSAGGATDTQYF
14	NA	TRBV3-1/TRBV3-2	NA	TRBJ1-2	TGTGCCAGCAGCCAAGATTGGGGGAGTAATGGCTACACCTTC	CASSQDWGSNGYTF
17	TRBD2	TRBV24-1	NA	TRBJ2-2	TGTGCCACCAGTGAACGTGAGCGGGGGCCGAACACCGGGGAGCTGTTTTTT	CATSERERGPNTGELFF
13	NA	TRBV29-1	NA	TRBJ1-6	TGCAGCGTCTCCAGGGATTGGAATTCACCCCTCCACTTT	CSVSRDWNSPLHF
14	NA	TRBV5-1	NA	TRBJ1-4	TGCGCCAGCAGCTTGGCTGCAACTAATGAAAAACTGTTTTTT	CASSLAATNEKLFF
16	TRBD2	TRBV24-1	NA	TRBJ2-5	TGTGCCACCAGTGATTTCGGGACTAGGGTTCAAGAGACCCAGTACTTC	CATSDFGTRVQETQYF
14	NA	TRBV5-1	NA	TRBJ1-1	TGCGCCAGCAGCTTAGGAACAGGGAACACTGAAGCTTTCTTT	CASSLGTGNTEAFF
14	TRBD1	TRBV19	NA	TRBJ2-1	TGTGCCAGTAGTACCCGGGACAGGGGAGGTGAGCAGTTCTTC	CASSTRDRGGEQFF
23	NA	TRBV3-1/TRBV3-2	NA	TRBJ2-7	TGTGCCAGCAGCCGACTCCCTGGGGGGCGGCGGACAGGGGCAGCGGGGGGGCTCTACGAGCAGTACTTC	CASSRLPGGRRTGAAGGLYEQYF
14	NA	TRBV18	NA	TRBJ2-5	TGTGCCAGCTCACCAGGACTGTTCCAAGAGACCCAGTACTTC	CASSPGLFQETQYF
13	NA	TRBV5-4	NA	TRBJ2-7	TGTGCCAGCAGCTTGGGGACTACCTACGAGCAGTACTTC	CASSLGTTYEQYF
14	NA	TRBV30	once	TRBJ1-1	TGTGCCTGGAGTGGAGGACCTATGAACACTGAAGCTTTCTTT	CAWSGGPMNTEAFF
13	NA	TRBV30	NA	TRBJ1-5	TGTGCCTGGAGTGCACACGACAATCAGCCCCAGCATTTT	CAWSAHDNQPQHF
11	NA	TRBV24-1	once	TRBJ2-1	TGTGCCACCAGTTCGGGCTATGAGCAGTTCTTC	CATSSGYEQFF
14	NA	TRBV6-5	NA	TRBJ1-5	TGTGCCAGCAGCCTGGGACGGCACAATCAGCCCCAGCATTTT	CASSLGRHNQPQHF
15	NA	TRBV19	once	TRBJ2-7	TGTGCCAGTAGTATAGCGGGGACCGAAACCTACGAGCAGTACTTC	CASSIAGTETYEQYF
15	NA	TRBV2	NA	TRBJ2-6	TGTGCCAGCAGTGGGTGGGGTGCGGGGGCCAACGTCCTGACTTTC	CASSGWGAGANVLTF
13	NA	TRBV19	NA	TRBJ2-4	TGTGCCAGTGCCAACAGGCACAAAAACATTCAGTACTTC	CASANRHKNIQYF
14	NA	TRBV18	NA	TRBJ1-1	TGTGCCAGCTCGCGAACTGGGGGATACACTGAAGCTTTCTTT	CASSRTGGYTEAFF
15	NA	TRBV19	NA	TRBJ1-5	TGTGCCAGTTCCGCAGGACTTTATAGCAATCAGCCCCAGCATTTT	CASSAGLYSNQPQHF
14	TRBD1	TRBV19	NA	TRBJ2-7	TGTGCCAGTAAACGCGGACAGGGATACTCCGAGCAGTACTTC	CASKRGQGYSEQYF
16	NA	TRBV10-2	NA	TRBJ2-3	TGCGCCAGCAGTGGGACGGGGGCGCATGGCACAGATACGCAGTATTTT	CASSGTGAHGTDTQYF
12	NA	TRBV3-1/TRBV3-2	NA	TRBJ1-2	TGTGCCAGCAGCCCAGAGGGGGAAGGCTACACCTTC	CASSPEGEGYTF
15	NA	TRBV7-9	once	TRBJ2-2	TGTGCCAGCAGCCCCGACGGGCTGAACACCGGGGAGCTGTTTTTT	CASSPDGLNTGELFF
14	NA	TRBV5-8	NA	TRBJ2-7	TGTGCCAGCGGAGTTCGTACACCGGGCCTCGAGCAGTACTTC	CASGVRTPGLEQYF
18	TRBD2	TRBV27	once	TRBJ2-1	TGTGCCAGCAGTTCTCCGGGACTAGCGGGGGGCAACTACAATGAGCAGTTCTTC	CASSSPGLAGGNYNEQFF
14	TRBD1	TRBV9	NA	TRBJ2-3	TGTGCCAGCAGCGCGACCCCAGGGGGAGATACGCAGTATTTT	CASSATPGGDTQYF
17	TRBD1	TRBV5-5	NA	TRBJ1-5	TGTGCCAGCAGCTTTTTACCGGGACAGGGCGGGAATCAGCCCCAGCATTTT	CASSFLPGQGGNQPQHF
11	NA	TRBV27	NA	TRBJ2-5	TGTGCCAGCAGTCCCGGCGAGACCCAGTACTTC	CASSPGETQYF
17	TRBD1	TRBV19	NA	TRBJ1-2	TGTGCCAGTAGTACTACCGGGACAGGGGGCAGGGACTATGGCTACACCTTC	CASSTTGTGGRDYGYTF
13	TRBD1	TRBV27	NA	TRBJ1-1	TGTGCCAGCAGTTCCGACAGGGAGAGAATGTCTTTCTTT	CASSSDRERMSFF
16	NA	TRBV5-6	NA	TRBJ2-1	TGTGCCAGCAGCGAGGGGAGGCACAGCTCCTACAATGAGCAGTTCTTC	CASSEGRHSSYNEQFF
12	NA	TRBV5-1	NA	TRBJ1-1	TGCGCCAGCGGGATGATTTACACTGAAGCTTTCTTT	CASGMIYTEAFF
12	NA	TRBV7-8	NA	TRBJ1-4	TGTGCCAGCAGCCTCGCCCATGAAAAACTGTTTTTT	CASSLAHEKLFF
14	NA	TRBV6-5	once	TRBJ1-2	TGTGCCAGCAGTTACGCGCCGGAGGGCTCAGGCTACACCTTC	CASSYAPEGSGYTF
15	TRBD2	TRBV6-6	NA	TRBJ2-1	TGTGCCAGCAGCATCCAGCGGGGGGGCCCCCTGGAGCAGTTCTTC	CASSIQRGGPLEQFF